In its sample, the clone carrying this T cell receptor (beta chain) was seen a few times. This entry belongs to a study of T cells in tumors after PD-1 blockade. The assay was immunoSEQ multiplex PCR, and TCRdb's table has in-frame clones only and misses some. The repertoire holds roughly 35,000 clones, with 73% as singletons. V was clipped by 7 bases and J by 4 bases, with 13 bases between them. Germline CDR1 and CDR2: LGHDT and YNNKEL (reference sequence). This CDR3 is 14 amino acids long. The rearrangement links TRBV3-1 (or the pseudogene TRBV3-2) to TRBJ2-2; possibly TRBD1 for D (5 bases). This specimen consisted of PBMCs, obtained after anti-PD-1 treatment. The TCR sequence derives from a human donor with basal cell carcinoma. The CDR3 DNA follows: TGTGCCAGCAAGAAGGGGTACCTCACCGGGGAGCTGTTTTTT. Translated: CASKKGYLTGELFF.